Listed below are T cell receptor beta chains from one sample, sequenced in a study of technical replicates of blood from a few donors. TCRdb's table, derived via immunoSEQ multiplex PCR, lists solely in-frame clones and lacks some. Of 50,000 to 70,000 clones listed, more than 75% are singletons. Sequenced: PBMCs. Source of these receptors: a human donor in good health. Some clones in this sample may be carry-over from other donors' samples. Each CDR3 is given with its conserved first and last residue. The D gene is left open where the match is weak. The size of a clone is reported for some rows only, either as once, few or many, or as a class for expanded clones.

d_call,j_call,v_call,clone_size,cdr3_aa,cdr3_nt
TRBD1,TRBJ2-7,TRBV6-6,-,CASSRGETGEQYF,TGTGCCAGCAGTCGCGGAGAGACAGGGGAGCAGTACTTC
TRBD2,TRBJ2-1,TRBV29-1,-,CSAGGWGDEQFF,TGCAGCGCCGGGGGGTGGGGAGATGAGCAGTTCTTC
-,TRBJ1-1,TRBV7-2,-,CASSSDGRKTEAFF,TGTGCCAGCAGCTCCGACGGGAGAAAGACTGAAGCTTTCTTT
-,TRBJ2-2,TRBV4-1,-,CASSQEWSFNTGELFF,TGCGCCAGCAGCCAAGAGTGGAGCTTTAACACCGGGGAGCTGTTTTTT
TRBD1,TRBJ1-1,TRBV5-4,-,CASSPRTGQNTEAFF,TGTGCCAGCAGCCCCCGGACAGGGCAGAACACTGAAGCTTTCTTT
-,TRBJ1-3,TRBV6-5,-,CASSYGPGTGNTIYF,TGTGCCAGCAGTTACGGTCCGGGGACTGGAAACACCATATATTTT
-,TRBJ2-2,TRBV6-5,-,CASSYSEGELFF,TGTGCCAGCAGTTACTCGGAGGGGGAGCTGTTTTTT
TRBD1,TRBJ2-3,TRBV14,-,CASSQEGTALTDTQYF,TGTGCCAGCAGCCAAGAAGGGACAGCCCTCACAGATACGCAGTATTTT
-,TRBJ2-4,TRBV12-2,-,CASRLLLQDGKNIQYF,TGTGCAAGTCGCTTACTACTTCAGGATGGCAAAAACATTCAGTACTTC
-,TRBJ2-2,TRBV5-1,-,CASSLREYNTGELFF,TGCGCCAGCAGCTTGCGGGAATACAACACCGGGGAGCTGTTTTTT
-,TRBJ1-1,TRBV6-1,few,CASSWGREAFF,TGTGCCAGCAGTTGGGGGCGTGAAGCTTTCTTT
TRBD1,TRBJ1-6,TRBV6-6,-,CASSSGQGVSPLHF,TGTGCCAGCAGTTCGGGACAGGGGGTTTCACCCCTCCACTTT
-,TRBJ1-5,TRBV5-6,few,CASSFQNQPQHF,TGTGCCAGCAGCTTCCAAAATCAGCCCCAGCATTTT
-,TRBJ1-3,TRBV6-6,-,CASSYKTTGNTIYF,TGTGCCAGCAGTTACAAAACAACTGGAAACACCATATATTTT
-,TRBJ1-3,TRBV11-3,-,CASSLGGAGAGNTIYF,TGTGCCAGCAGCTTAGGAGGCGCAGGGGCTGGAAACACCATATATTTT
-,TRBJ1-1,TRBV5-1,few,CASSLASNTEAFF,TGCGCCAGCAGCTTGGCGTCGAACACTGAAGCTTTCTTT
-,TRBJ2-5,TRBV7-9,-,CASSYIETQYF,TGTGCCAGCAGTTATATAGAGACCCAGTACTTC
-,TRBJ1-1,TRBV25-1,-,CASSDRGPEAFF,TGTGCCAGCAGTGACAGGGGCCCTGAAGCTTTCTTT
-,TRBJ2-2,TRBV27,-,CASNWGDGNTGELFF,TGTGCCAGCAATTGGGGGGACGGTAATACCGGGGAGCTGTTTTTT
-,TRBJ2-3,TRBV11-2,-,CASSRPASLTDTQYF,TGTGCCAGCAGCAGACCCGCTAGCCTCACAGATACGCAGTATTTT
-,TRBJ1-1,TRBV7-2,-,CASSLLRNSGTEAFF,TGTGCCAGCAGCCTACTTCGAAACTCGGGCACTGAAGCTTTCTTT
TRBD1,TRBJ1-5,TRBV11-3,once,CASSLVGTGYNQPQHF,TGTGCCAGCAGCTTAGTTGGGACAGGTTACAATCAGCCCCAGCATTTT
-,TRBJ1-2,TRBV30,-,CAWDAASYGYTF,TGTGCCTGGGACGCGGCGAGCTATGGCTACACCTTC
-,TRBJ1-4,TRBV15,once,CATSAGTNEKLFF,TGTGCCACCTCGGCGGGTACTAATGAAAAACTGTTTTTT
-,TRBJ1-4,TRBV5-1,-,CASSQTGENEKLFF,TGCGCCAGCAGCCAGACAGGAGAAAATGAAAAACTGTTTTTT
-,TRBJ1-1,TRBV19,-,CASSILAQHWVF,TGTGCCAGTAGTATTTTAGCGCAGCATTGGGTCTTC
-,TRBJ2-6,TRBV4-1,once,CASSQDGQRRSGANVLTF,TGCGCCAGCAGCCAAGACGGACAAAGGCGCTCTGGGGCCAACGTCCTGACTTTC
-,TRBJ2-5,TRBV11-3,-,CASSFRGQETQYF,TGTGCCAGCAGCTTTAGGGGGCAAGAGACCCAGTACTTC
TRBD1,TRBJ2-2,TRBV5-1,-,CASSTGTGERLFF,TGCGCCAGCAGCACCGGGACAGGGGAACGGCTGTTTTTT
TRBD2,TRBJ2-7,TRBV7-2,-,CASSLAASGITYEQYF,TGTGCCAGCAGCTTAGCGGCTAGCGGAATTACTTACGAGCAGTACTTC
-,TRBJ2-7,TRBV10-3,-,CAISGVKTESYEQYF,TGTGCCATCAGTGGTGTCAAGACAGAGTCCTACGAGCAGTACTTC
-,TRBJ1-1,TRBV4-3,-,CASSQSRGTEAFF,TGCGCCAGCAGCCAGTCGAGGGGGACTGAAGCTTTCTTT
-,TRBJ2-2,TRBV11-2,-,CASSSPLRERAGELFF,TGTGCCAGCAGCAGCCCCCTTCGGGAGAGAGCCGGGGAGCTGTTTTTT
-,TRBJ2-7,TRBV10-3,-,CAISIGTGNYEQYF,TGTGCCATCAGCATCGGAACAGGGAACTACGAGCAGTACTTC
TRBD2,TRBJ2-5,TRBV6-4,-,CASSDPTSGSRIVAQYF,TGTGCCAGCAGTGACCCCACTAGCGGGAGTCGGATCGTGGCCCAGTACTTC
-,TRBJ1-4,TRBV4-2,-,CASSQAGGWEKLFF,TGTGCCAGCAGCCAAGCCGGGGGTTGGGAAAAACTGTTTTTT
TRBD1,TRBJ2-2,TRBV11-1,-,CASSIRQGAYGELFF,TGTGCCAGCAGCATCCGACAGGGGGCCTACGGGGAGCTGTTTTTT